One and the same sample provided the 11 T cell receptor beta chains below, sequenced in a study of response to subunit inactivated influenza vaccine. TCRdb passed the RT-PCR reads through MiXCR, listing each CDR3 protein once. The repertoire consists of some 640,000 distinct CDR3 sequences, with more than 11% occurring once and the leading ten covering 6% to 7%. This material consisted of PBMCs from blood, taken 14 days before vaccination. The source of these receptors is a man aged 45-65 years who received an inactivated influenza vaccine.

This clonotype was detected only a few times. The chain has TRBV20-1 and TRBJ2-3; 10 bases agree with TRBD2. V lost 0 bases to trimming and J lost 6 bases; unmatched junction nucleotides: 3. The germline V gene has CDR1 DFQATT and CDR2 SNEGSKA (reference sequence). The CDR3 extends over 14 amino acids. CDR3: CSARDGAGGDTQYF. CDR3 sequence (DNA): TGCAGTGCTAGAGATGGAGCGGGGGGGGATACGCAGTATTTT.

This clonotype was seen a handful of times. The chain has TRBV5-1 and TRBJ2-7; the D is unclear. The CDR3 is 15 residues long. The germline V gene encodes CDR1 SGHRS and CDR2 YFSETQ. V shed 0 bases and J shed 1 base, with 11 bases lying between them. The CDR3 spells CASSLDWIPSYEQYF. The DNA for the CDR3 is TGCGCCAGCAGCTTGGACTGGATCCCATCCTACGAGCAGTACTTC.

In its sample, this clonotype was seen once. V is TRBV7-2 and J is TRBJ2-5; D is undetermined. This CDR3 is 13 amino acids long. The V gene's germline CDR1 is SGHTA and CDR2 FQGNSA. V was pared by 4 bases and J by 5 bases, with 11 bases between. CDR3 in DNA: TGTGCCAGCAGCTGGGGTTCAACGGAGACCCAGTACTTC. It encodes CASSWGSTETQYF.

This clonotype was seen a few times. The chain couples TRBV4-2 to TRBJ1-5; 8 bases are shared with TRBD1. CDR1 and CDR2 from the germline V gene are LGHNA and YNFKEQ. The CDR3 loop spans 16 amino acids. After removal of 0 bases from V and 6 bases from J, the junction contained 7 bases not matched to a gene. CDR3 region: CASSQESTGVGQPQHF. CDR3 nucleotides: TGTGCCAGCAGCCAAGAATCGACAGGGGTTGGTCAGCCCCAGCATTTT.

CDR3 residues: CASRLTSPGDTQYF. The CDR3 DNA follows: TGTGCCAGCAGATTGACTAGCCCTGGCGATACGCAGTATTTT. The gene calls are TRBV7-2 and TRBJ2-3; 7 bases are shared with TRBD2. V lost 6 bases to trimming and J lost 6 bases; unmatched junction nucleotides: 9. CDR3 length: 14 amino acids. The germline V gene has CDR1 SGHTA and CDR2 FQGNSA. The whole variable domain, filled in from reference TRBV7-2 and TRBJ2-3, reads GAGVSQSPSNKVTEKGKDVELRCDPISGHTALYWYRQSLGQGLEFLIYFQGNSAPDKSGLPSDRFSAERTGGSVSTLTIQRTQQEDSAVYLCASRLTSPGDTQYFGPGTRLTVL.

This clonotype was seen at least ten times. The chain combines TRBV12-3 or TRBV12-4 with TRBJ2-7; maybe TRBD1 (5 bases). The CDR3 extends over 11 amino acids. V was cut by 7 bases and J by 3 bases, with 7 bases left in between. CDR3 in amino acids: CASTQGYEQYF. DNA of the CDR3: TGTGCCAGCACCCAGGGCTACGAGCAGTACTTC.

Ten or more counts support this clonotype. This chain joins TRBV7-8 and TRBJ2-7; possibly TRBD1 or TRBD2 for D (5 bases each). CDR3 length equals 14 residues. Germline V CDR1 and CDR2: SGHVS, FQNEAQ. V was trimmed by 6 bases and J by 3 bases, leaving 15 bases between them. CDR3: CASSLGPSGYEQYF. The CDR3 region has the DNA TGTGCCAGCAGTTTGGGGCCGAGCGGCTACGAGCAGTACTTC.

V is TRBV29-1 and J is TRBJ2-3, with 14 bases lining up with TRBD2. Germline assignment: CDR1 SQVTM and CDR2 ANQGSEA. With V trimmed by 5 bases and J by 0 bases, 10 bases remained unmatched. This CDR3 comprises 18 residues. CDR3 nucleotides: TGCAGCGTTACCGGGACTAGCGGGGGCCGGACTAGCACAGATACGCAGTATTTT. It encodes CSVTGTSGGRTSTDTQYF.

This clonotype was seen many times. This chain links TRBV29-1 with TRBJ2-1; 12 nucleotides line up with TRBD2. CDR1 SQVTM and CDR2 ANQGSEA come from the germline V gene. V dropped 3 bases and J dropped 6; count of bases not matched to a gene: 0. The CDR3 runs to 13 residues. For the CDR3, the DNA is TGCAGCGTTGAGGGACTAGCGGGCAATGAGCAGTTCTTC. Protein: CSVEGLAGNEQFF.

This clonotype occurred a few times. The rearrangement uses TRBV30 and TRBJ1-1, with 7 nucleotides matching TRBD1. After removal of 6 bases from V and 0 bases from J, the junction contained 7 bases not matched to a gene. Germline CDR1 is GTSNPN and CDR2 is SVGIG (reference sequence). The CDR3 has 14 amino acids. The CDR3 spells CACRRDSLNTEAFF. For the CDR3, the DNA is TGTGCCTGCCGACGGGACAGCCTGAACACTGAAGCTTTCTTT.

This clonotype has just a few counts. The J gene is TRBJ2-7, the V gene TRBV5-5; D unresolved. V lost 4 bases and J lost 3, with 8 bases in between. The germline V gene encodes CDR1 SGHKS and CDR2 YYEKEE (reference sequence). The CDR3 has 12 amino acids. As DNA, the CDR3 is TGTGCCAGCAGCAGACCCGGCTACGAGCAGTACTTC. This sequence encodes CASSRPGYEQYF.